This T cell receptor (beta chain) originates from a study of prognosis after radiotherapy for stage I lung cancer. Across the whole study: The study enrolled patients with stage I non-small cell lung cancer between 2018 and 2019.

Genomic DNA was subjected to two-round multiplex PCR for amplification of TCR beta CDR3. Amplification in first-round PCR relied on primers specific to each TRBV and TRBJ gene. TCRdb re-derived calls from the multiplex PCR reads in MiXCR, one entry per CDR3 protein. The top ten hold under 45% of the sample, which has about 26,000 distinct CDR3 sequences, 25% to 30% seen once. CDR3 length equals 15 residues. Germline V CDR1 and CDR2: LNHNV, YYDKDF (reference sequence). Losses at the gene ends were 3 bases for V and 6 bases for J; bases not matched to a gene: 7. This clonotype was observed at least ten times. Its antigen is currently unknown. Node negativity on CT and PET/CT was present in all patients, alongside an absence of prior chemotherapy, radiotherapy or other malignancies. Study-wide findings and caveats: Frequencies of TRBV and TRBJ gene use reportedly varied by whether patients had metastases.

The TCR originated in a donor aged 50 or older with non-small cell lung cancer. The gene calls are TRBV15 and TRBJ1-2; 10 bases match TRBD1. The sample in question was PBMCs, obtained before or after stereotactic body radiation therapy (not recorded which). The CDR3 DNA reads TGTGCCACCAGCAGGCCGGGACAGGGGCCGAATGGCTACACCTTC. It codes for CATSRPGQGPNGYTF.